These 32 T cell receptor beta chains were all obtained from the same sample, sequenced in a study of PD-1 blockade in classical Hodgkin lymphoma. Brentuximab vedotin exposure varied among the patients, all of whom had relapsed after autologous stem cell transplantation. Sequenced by immunoSEQ multiplex PCR; TCRdb stores in-frame clones only, minus some. The sample includes 26,000 or so clones, approximately 67% of them seen just once. This material consisted of peripheral blood mononuclear cells (PBMCs), taken before the second cycle of nivolumab. These receptors came from a human donor with classical Hodgkin lymphoma.

About this clone: This could be a read error, since a much larger clone is one nucleotide away. The rearrangement joins TRBV2 to TRBJ1-5; TRBD1 might be the D (6 bases). The germline V gene has CDR1 SNHLY and CDR2 FYNNEI. The CDR3 contains 15 residues. The CDR3, as DNA: TGTGCCGGCAGAAGTACACAGGGTTCGGGTCAGCCCCAGCATTTT. This gives the protein CAGRSTQGSGQPQHF.

The V and J genes are TRBV27 and TRBJ2-6; no clear D gene. Germline values: CDR1 MNHEY, CDR2 SMNVEV (reference sequence). Deletions cut 3 bases from V and 0 bases from J, with 3 bases between. The CDR3 is 14 residues long. CDR3 nucleotides: TGTGCCAGCAGTTTTCGCTCTGGGGCCAACGTCCTGACTTTC. Protein sequence: CASSFRSGANVLTF. Combining the CDR3 with reference TRBV27 and TRBJ2-6 gives the whole variable domain EAQVTQNPRYLITVTGKKLTVTCSQNMNHEYMSWYRQDPGLGLRQIYYSMNVEVTDKGDVPEGYKVSRKEKRNFPLILESPSPNQTSLYFCASSFRSGANVLTFGAGSRLTVL.

The chain joins TRBV23-1 to TRBJ2-1; D perhaps matches TRBD1 (5 bases). TRBV23-1 is identified as an open reading frame with a role that is uncertain. The length of the CDR3 is 16 residues. V lost 0 bases to trimming and J lost 12 bases, with 21 bases between them. CDR3 loop: CASSQSVNLQGVAQFF. The CDR3, as DNA: TGCGCCAGCAGTCAATCGGTCAACCTCCAAGGGGTTGCGCAGTTCTTC.

The chain's CDR3 is CASSQTRDRGLSYGYTF. For the CDR3, the DNA is TGTGCCAGCTCCCAAACCCGGGACAGGGGGCTTAGTTATGGCTACACCTTC. The chain carries TRBV19 and TRBJ1-2; 12 bases line up with TRBD1. The junction had 16 bases not matched to a gene; V was cut back by 9 bases and J by 5 bases. This CDR3 contains 17 residues. Per the germline V gene, CDR1 is LNHDA and CDR2 is SQIVND (reference sequence).

J is TRBJ2-7 and V is TRBV28; 12 bases fit TRBD2. This CDR3 has 15 amino acids. CDR1 is MDHEN, CDR2 SYDVKM, per germline. V lost 5 bases and J lost 6; bases outside the gene matches: 8. As DNA, the CDR3 is TGTGCCAGCAGTGACACCCGACTAGCGGGAGCCGAGCAGTACTTC. Protein: CASSDTRLAGAEQYF. Together with reference TRBV28 and TRBJ2-7, the CDR3 gives the full variable domain: DVKVTQSSRYLVKRTGEKVFLECVQDMDHENMFWYRQDPGLGLRLIYFSYDVKMKEKGDIPEGYSVSREKKERFSLILESASTNQTSMYLCASSDTRLAGAEQYFGPGTRLTVT.

This chain joins TRBV29-1 and TRBJ1-4; the D gene is possibly TRBD1 (6 bases). The germline CDR1 and CDR2 sequences are SQVTM and ANQGSEA. The CDR3 loop spans 13 amino acids. V dropped 7 bases and J dropped 3 bases, with 12 bases sitting between them. The CDR3 coding sequence is TGCAGCGCGGGGGGCAGATCTAATGAAAAACTGTTTTTT. Its protein is CSAGGRSNEKLFF.

The chain links TRBV7-2 to TRBJ2-7; 11 nucleotides match TRBD2. The CDR3 runs 16 residues. Trimming cost V 2 bases and J 6 bases; bases outside gene matches: 9. Germline V gene sequence: CDR1 SGHTA, CDR2 FQGNSA. CDR3 in amino acids: CASSLTTSGGQAEQYF. The CDR3 DNA reads as TGTGCCAGCAGCTTAACTACTAGCGGGGGCCAGGCCGAGCAGTACTTC.

The chain couples TRBV6-5 to TRBJ1-1; tentative D call: TRBD1 (5 bases). From germline, CDR1 is MNHEY and CDR2 SVGAGI. The CDR3 is 16 residues long. The V and J ends lost 2 bases and 4 bases respectively, with 17 bases between them. This CDR3 reads CASSYRDSILPTEAFF. CDR3 coding DNA: TGTGCCAGCAGTTACCGGGACTCGATACTTCCCACTGAAGCTTTCTTT.

V usage is TRBV11-3 and J usage is TRBJ2-3; D not resolved. The V gene lost 0 bases and the J gene lost 6 bases, with 13 bases spanning the gap. Germline CDR1 reads SGHNT; CDR2 reads YENEEA. The CDR3 sequence is 15 residues long. DNA for the CDR3: TGTGCCAGCAGCTTAGATGGAACTGGTGGGGATACGCAGTATTTT. It yields the protein CASSLDGTGGDTQYF.

V is TRBV6-5 and J is TRBJ2-7; 12 nucleotides agree with TRBD1. The ends lost 6 bases at V and 7 bases at J; junction bases unmatched: 4. The CDR3 length is 13 residues. CDR1 is MNHEY, CDR2 SVGAGI, per germline. The CDR3 region is CASSWGQGAEQYF. Written as DNA, the CDR3 is TGTGCCAGCAGCTGGGGACAGGGGGCTGAGCAGTACTTC.

The V and J genes are TRBV30 and TRBJ1-2; D uncertain. In germline, CDR1 is GTSNPN, CDR2 SVGIG (reference sequence). Trimming left V 2 bases short and J 6 bases short, with 10 bases between. This CDR3 is 12 amino acids long. The CDR3 DNA reads TGTGCCTGGAGTCTACAGACTGATGGCTACACCTTC. Amino acids: CAWSLQTDGYTF.

J is TRBJ2-2 and V is TRBV2; tentatively, D is TRBD1 (7 bases). Germline V lookup: CDR1 SNHLY, CDR2 FYNNEI. The V end lost 6 bases, the J end lost 7 bases, and 12 bases lay between the germline ends. The CDR3 loop spans 13 amino acids. CDR3: CASRGQGGGELFF. The DNA of the CDR3 is TGTGCCAGCAGGGGCCAGGGGGGCGGGGAGCTGTTTTTT.

This clone was seen only a few times. V gene TRBV6-5 combines with J gene TRBJ2-7; maybe TRBD2 (6 bases). V was shortened by 2 bases and J by 9 bases, with 14 bases between the two germline ends. Germline CDR1 MNHEY, CDR2 SVGAGI. The CDR3 runs to 13 residues. This chain's CDR3 is CASSYGAGRAQYF. CDR3 nucleotides: TGTGCCAGCAGTTACGGGGCGGGGCGGGCGCAGTACTTC.

This chain joins TRBV28 and TRBJ2-2, with a tentative D call TRBD1 (6 bases). This CDR3 contains 17 residues. With 2 bases removed from V and 3 bases from J, the gap between germline ends came to 16 bases. Germline V lookup: CDR1 MDHEN, CDR2 SYDVKM. The chain's CDR3 is CASSLGGRAVYTGELFF. For the CDR3, the DNA is TGTGCCAGCAGTTTAGGGGGCAGGGCGGTGTACACCGGGGAGCTGTTTTTT.

The J gene is TRBJ2-7, the V gene TRBV4-2; 11 positions match TRBD2. V dropped 0 bases and J dropped 5; count of bases not matched to a gene: 12. The CDR3 loop spans 18 amino acids. Germline lookup yields CDR1 LGHNA and CDR2 YNFKEQ. CDR3 DNA: TGTGCCAGCAGCCAAGATCCCCTCACTAGCGGGAGTTCGCACGAGCAGTACTTC. Protein sequence: CASSQDPLTSGSSHEQYF.

This clone was seen only once. The chain employs TRBV28 and TRBJ2-7, with D hard to call. CDR3 size: 11 residues. Looked up from germline, CDR1 is MDHEN and CDR2 is SYDVKM. With 3 bases removed from V and 4 bases from J, the gap between germline ends came to 4 bases. CDR3: CASSFLYEQYF. The CDR3 DNA reads as TGTGCCAGCAGTTTTCTATACGAGCAGTACTTC.

This sequence joins TRBV29-1 and TRBJ2-7; 9 bases are a match to TRBD1. Germline CDR1 reads SQVTM; CDR2 reads ANQGSEA. This CDR3 contains 14 residues. V was clipped by 4 bases and J by 3 bases; unmatched bases: 7. The CDR3 region is CSVGDREIYYEQYF. The CDR3 DNA follows: TGCAGCGTTGGGGACAGGGAAATCTACTACGAGCAGTACTTC.

Within the sample, this clone is medium-sized (0.01 to 0.1%). The chain recombines TRBV28 with TRBJ1-2; D is unresolved. This CDR3 spans 13 amino acids. V was pared by 2 bases and J by 2 bases, with 6 bases between. In germline, CDR1 is MDHEN, CDR2 SYDVKM. CDR3 nucleotides: TGTGCCAGCAGTTTACAAGGGAACTATGGCTACACCTTC. This gives the protein CASSLQGNYGYTF.

This chain joins TRBV27 and TRBJ2-7; D gene uncertain. The CDR3 has 14 residues. The germline V gene encodes CDR1 MNHEY and CDR2 SMNVEV (reference sequence). Trimming pared 5 bases from V and 2 bases from J, leaving 13 bases between. CDR3 DNA: TGTGCCAGCAGTCGAGAGACAATACCCTACGAGCAGTACTTC. Translating gives CASSRETIPYEQYF.

The rearrangement uses TRBV7-3 and TRBJ2-1, with TRBD2 matching 8 bases. The CDR3 totals 16 residues. V was clipped by 2 bases and J by 0 bases; unmatched bases: 3. Germline lookup yields CDR1 SGHTA and CDR2 FQGTGA. CDR3 in DNA: TGTGCCAGCAGCTTAGACAGCGGGAGCTCCTACAATGAGCAGTTCTTC. Translating gives CASSLDSGSSYNEQFF.

The genes are TRBV25-1 and TRBJ2-1, with D possibly TRBD2 on 5 matching bases. V was shortened by 6 bases and J by 0 bases, with 15 bases between the two germline ends. Germline CDR1 reads MGHDK; CDR2 reads SYGVNS. This CDR3 has 16 amino acids. CDR3: CASSARASSSYNEQFF. The CDR3 DNA follows: TGTGCCAGCAGCGCGCGGGCCAGCAGCTCCTACAATGAGCAGTTCTTC.

This sequence joins TRBV28 and TRBJ1-5, with D tentatively TRBD1 (5 bases). This CDR3 has 18 amino acids. Trimming removed 6 bases at V and 0 bases at J, with 21 bases between. CDR1 and CDR2 from the germline V gene are MDHEN and SYDVKM. The DNA of the CDR3 is TGTGCCAGCAGCCCACTGGGAAGGACACCATATAGCAATCAGCCCCAGCATTTT. Its translation is CASSPLGRTPYSNQPQHF.

The table lists this clone with a few counts. The V call is TRBV5-4, the J call TRBJ2-7, with 10 bases fitting TRBD1. The CDR3 runs 18 residues. Germline CDR1 and CDR2: SGHNT and YYREEE (reference sequence). V was clipped by 2 bases and J by 7 bases; unmatched bases: 18. CDR3 coding DNA: TGTGCCAGCAGCTTCGGACCGGGACAGGGGACCTTTAGGGGAGAGCAGTACTTC. Its translation is CASSFGPGQGTFRGEQYF.

This sequence joins TRBV10-3 and TRBJ1-2; D is ambiguous. The germline V gene encodes CDR1 ENHRY and CDR2 SYGVKD. CDR3 length equals 12 residues. The ends were cut back, 7 bases at V and 4 bases at J, with 10 bases in the middle. The CDR3 protein is CAIIPTTYGYTF. The CDR3 DNA reads TGTGCCATCATACCGACCACCTATGGCTACACCTTC.

V is TRBV4-3 and J is TRBJ2-7; 9 nucleotides align to TRBD2. V shed 4 bases and J 3 bases; nucleotides not matched to a gene: 7. This CDR3 is built from 15 residues. The V gene's germline CDR1 is LGHNA and CDR2 YSLEER. The CDR3 loop is CASSRGPSGNYEQYF. The DNA for the CDR3 is TGCGCCAGCAGCCGAGGCCCTAGCGGGAACTACGAGCAGTACTTC.

Written as DNA, the CDR3 is TGTGCCAGCAGTTTATTGGGGCGGACAGGGGCCACTGAAGCTTTCTTT. It is translated as CASSLLGRTGATEAFF. The rearrangement joins TRBV28 to TRBJ1-1; 9 bases match TRBD1. Per the germline V gene, CDR1 is MDHEN and CDR2 is SYDVKM. V lost 1 base and J lost 4; bases outside the gene matches: 7. This CDR3 is built from 16 residues.

The chain uses TRBV5-5 and TRBJ2-7; D unclear. Germline V CDR1 and CDR2: SGHKS, YYEKEE (reference sequence). This CDR3 spans 14 amino acids. V was trimmed by 1 base and J by 6 bases, leaving 14 bases between them. The CDR3, as DNA: TGTGCCAGCAGCTTGAGCCCTTCCGGGTCCGAGCAGTACTTC. It is translated as CASSLSPSGSEQYF.

By sample share, this clone is large. The V gene is TRBV19, the J gene TRBJ1-2; D remains unclear. The CDR3 has 13 residues. The germline V gene encodes CDR1 LNHDA and CDR2 SQIVND (reference sequence). Trimming left V 6 bases short and J 5 bases short, with 13 bases between. CDR3 nucleotides: TGTGCCAGTAGGCCCCAGAGCTGGTATGGCTACACCTTC. Its translation: CASRPQSWYGYTF.

The gene calls are TRBV6-1 and TRBJ2-7; a weak D match, TRBD2 (7 bases). The CDR3 has 15 amino acids. Germline loops: CDR1 MNHNS, CDR2 SASEGT. With 6 bases removed from V and 3 bases from J, the gap between germline ends came to 18 bases. The CDR3 region has the DNA TGTGCCAGCAGCCCTCTCCCAGGGGAGGGCTACGAGCAGTACTTC. Residues: CASSPLPGEGYEQYF.

The chain couples TRBV28 to TRBJ2-3; a weak D match, TRBD2 (6 bases). The CDR3 runs to 15 residues. Germline V gene lookup returns CDR1 MDHEN and CDR2 SYDVKM. V was pared by 2 bases and J by 3 bases, with 12 bases between. The CDR3: CASSLGGLGTDTQYF. CDR3 in DNA: TGTGCCAGCAGTTTAGGAGGGCTGGGGACAGATACGCAGTATTTT.

The chain uses TRBV28 and TRBJ1-1, with D tentatively TRBD1 (5 bases). The germline gives CDR1 MDHEN, CDR2 SYDVKM. The CDR3 runs to 15 residues. Trimming removed 3 bases from V and 3 bases from J, with 14 bases in between. CDR3 amino acids: CASSLGGAGDTEAFF. In DNA, the CDR3 is TGTGCCAGCAGTTTGGGGGGAGCGGGGGACACTGAAGCTTTCTTT.

The chain is built from TRBV6-5 and TRBJ1-5; TRBD1 matches at 9 bases. The V and J ends lost 4 bases and 6 bases, in that order; junction bases with no gene match: 7. Germline V CDR1 and CDR2: MNHEY, SVGAGI. The CDR3 has 15 residues. The CDR3 sequence is CASSSDRGHSQPQHF. CDR3 nucleotide sequence: TGTGCCAGCAGTTCGGACAGGGGACACTCTCAGCCCCAGCATTTT.